Here is one TCR beta chain with its context. The entry originates in a study of control samples from healthy donors and cancer patients. The protocol was immunoSEQ multiplex PCR, while the TCRdb copy is restricted to in-frame clones and leaves out a portion. The table shows 150,000 or so clones, with approximately 93% occurring only once. The CDR3 is 12 amino acids. CDR1 and CDR2 (germline): GTSNPN, SVGIG (reference sequence). Trimming stripped 6 bases from V and 0 bases from J, with 8 bases between. Input material: blood. The rearrangement uses TRBV30 and TRBJ1-1; no definite D call. The clonotype originates from a middle-aged man in good health. The DNA of the CDR3 is TGTGCCTGCTCCCGGATGAACACTGAAGCTTTCTTT. This gives the protein CACSRMNTEAFF.